The 31 T cell receptor beta chains in this list originate from one sample, sequenced in a study of control samples from healthy donors and cancer patients. The method was immunoSEQ multiplex PCR; TCRdb's version includes in-frame clones alone and lacks a portion of them. The sample consists of 130,000 or so clones, roughly nine tenths of them appearing once. Material: blood. These receptors were obtained from a man aged 45-60 years in good health.

The chain is built from TRBV20-1 and TRBJ1-2; tentatively, D is TRBD1 (6 bases). The CDR3 is 14 amino acids. Germline V gene data show CDR1 as DFQATT and CDR2 as SNEGSKA (reference sequence). Trimming shortened V by 3 bases and J by 8 bases, and 19 bases separated the two germline ends. The CDR3 sequence is CSASSWGQVKGYTF. CDR3 in DNA: TGCAGTGCTAGTTCCTGGGGGCAGGTAAAAGGCTACACCTTC.

V gene TRBV6-5 combines with J gene TRBJ1-5; D perhaps matches TRBD1 (5 bases). The CDR3 has 13 amino acids. Germline assignment: CDR1 MNHEY and CDR2 SVGAGI. Trimming took 2 bases from V and 5 from J, leaving 7 bases between them. This chain's CDR3 is CASSYDSYQPQHF. The CDR3 bases are TGTGCCAGCAGTTACGACAGTTATCAGCCCCAGCATTTT.

This clone was picked up a small number of times. V usage is TRBV6-1 and J usage is TRBJ1-5; 8 positions agree with TRBD1. The CDR3 consists of 18 residues. Per the germline V gene, CDR1 is MNHNS and CDR2 is SASEGT. Germline trimming cut 0 bases from V and 2 bases from J; bases unmatched to any gene: 9. In DNA, the CDR3 is TGTGCCAGCAGTGAAGCCGGCAGGGGGCGCGGAGGCAATCAGCCCCAGCATTTT. This translates into CASSEAGRGRGGNQPQHF.

J is TRBJ1-1 and V is TRBV6-5, with a possible D match to TRBD1 (5 bases). CDR1 and CDR2 (germline): MNHEY, SVGAGI. Trimming removed 0 bases from V and 0 bases from J, with 11 bases in between. The CDR3 consists of 16 residues. For the CDR3, the DNA is TGTGCCAGCAGTTACTCAGGACATTTAATGAACACTGAAGCTTTCTTT. Protein product: CASSYSGHLMNTEAFF.

The CDR3 here is CASSPRRESPLHF. CDR3 DNA: TGTGCCAGCAGTCCCCGACGGGAATCACCCCTCCACTTT. The chain has TRBV12-3 or TRBV12-4 and TRBJ1-6; D ambiguous. The CDR3 covers 13 residues. Between the trimmed V and J ends, which lost 5 bases and 10 bases, there was a span of 12 bases.

The rearrangement links TRBV2 to TRBJ2-1, with 11 bases lining up with TRBD2. Trimming cost V 4 bases and J 6 bases; bases outside gene matches: 5. CDR3 length equals 15 residues. CDR1 is SNHLY, CDR2 FYNNEI, per germline. CDR3 sequence reads: CASSGSGGAFNEQFF. The CDR3 DNA reads as TGTGCCAGCAGTGGTAGCGGGGGGGCCTTCAATGAGCAGTTCTTC. Variable domain in full (rest from reference TRBV2 and TRBJ2-1): EPEVTQTPSHQVTQMGQEVILRCVPISNHLYFYWYRQILGQKVEFLVSFYNNEISEKSEIFDDQFSVERPDGSNFTLKIRSTKLEDSAMYFCASSGSGGAFNEQFFGPGTRLTVL.

This chain connects TRBV6-5 to TRBJ1-1; 7 bases agree with TRBD1. The V gene end was trimmed by 5 bases and the J gene end by 1 base; junction bases not matched to a gene: 4. The CDR3 loop spans 14 amino acids. Germline lookup yields CDR1 MNHEY and CDR2 SVGAGI. CDR3 amino acids: CASSRRTGNTEAFF. The DNA of the CDR3 is TGTGCCAGCAGTCGTAGGACAGGGAACACTGAAGCTTTCTTT.

J is TRBJ2-1 and V is TRBV28; D may match TRBD1 or TRBD2 (7 bases each). This CDR3 has 17 amino acids. Looked up from germline, CDR1 is MDHEN and CDR2 is SYDVKM. V was trimmed by 4 bases and J by 1 base, leaving 17 bases between them. CDR3 bases: TGTGCCAGCAGTTCTTCCCAGGGGGGGGTTTCCTACAATGAGCAGTTCTTC. Translating gives CASSSSQGGVSYNEQFF.

The V gene is TRBV2, the J gene TRBJ1-5; the D is unclear. This CDR3 contains 14 residues. Germline lookup yields CDR1 SNHLY and CDR2 FYNNEI. The V end was cut by 3 bases, the J end by 0 bases, with 6 bases between. CDR3 coding DNA: TGTGCCAGCAGTGAGCCTTATAGCAATCAGCCCCAGCATTTT. It codes for CASSEPYSNQPQHF.

This sequence joins TRBV3-1 (or the pseudogene TRBV3-2) and TRBJ2-1; 11 bases are shared with TRBD2. The ends lost 1 base at V and 1 base at J; junction bases unmatched: 3. Germline CDR1 reads LGHDT; CDR2 reads YNNKEL (reference sequence). CDR3 length: 17 residues. The CDR3 protein is CASSQASSGGSYNEQFF. The DNA of the CDR3 is TGTGCCAGCAGCCAAGCTTCTAGCGGGGGGTCCTACAATGAGCAGTTCTTC.

The chain has TRBV19 and TRBJ2-7, with TRBD1 matching over 10 bases. V gave up 6 bases and J gave up 4 bases; unmatched junction bases: 6. The CDR3 sequence is 14 residues long. CDR1 and CDR2 from the germline V gene are LNHDA and SQIVND (reference sequence). The chain's CDR3 is CASSPPGQGYEQYF. Here the CDR3 DNA reads TGTGCCAGTAGCCCCCCGGGACAGGGGTACGAGCAGTACTTC.

This clone was recorded a few times. The V gene is TRBV6-2 or TRBV6-3, the J gene TRBJ2-7; perhaps TRBD2 as D (5 bases). The CDR3 is 13 amino acids. V shed 6 bases and J shed 5 bases, with 14 bases lying between them. Germline CDR1 and CDR2: MNHEY and SVGEGT. CDR3 in amino acids: CASSPPSYNEQYF. The CDR3 DNA reads as TGTGCCAGCAGCCCACCTAGCTACAACGAGCAGTACTTC.

The rearrangement uses TRBV19 and TRBJ1-3; D not certain. The V gene lost 7 bases and the J gene lost 0 bases, with 7 bases spanning the gap. Germline loops: CDR1 LNHDA, CDR2 SQIVND (reference sequence). The CDR3 contains 13 residues. CDR3 loop: CASTGGSGNTIYF. The CDR3 coding sequence is TGTGCCAGTACCGGTGGCTCTGGAAACACCATATATTTT.

The chain couples TRBV2 to TRBJ2-5, with D tentatively TRBD1 (6 bases). This CDR3 has 13 amino acids. In germline, CDR1 is SNHLY, CDR2 FYNNEI. V lost 5 bases, J lost 3 bases, and 10 bases lay in between. The CDR3 is CASSRYREETQYF. The DNA of the CDR3 is TGTGCCAGCAGTCGATACAGGGAAGAGACCCAGTACTTC.

CDR3 nucleotide sequence: TGCAGCCTCGGGGAGTACACTGAAGCTTTCTTT. It is translated as CSLGEYTEAFF. V and J are TRBV29-1 and TRBJ1-1; D is undetermined. V shed 8 bases and J shed 3 bases, with 10 bases lying between them. The CDR3 is made up of 11 amino acids. Germline lookup yields CDR1 SQVTM and CDR2 ANQGSEA.

V gene TRBV10-3 combines with J gene TRBJ1-1; 11 nucleotides line up with TRBD1. The J segment lost 6 bases and the V segment lost 2 bases, leaving 5 bases of the junction unmatched. This CDR3 comprises 15 residues. Germline CDR1 ENHRY, CDR2 SYGVKD. Written as DNA, the CDR3 is TGTGCCATCAGTGAGATGGACAGGGGGCTGGCTGAAGCTTTCTTT. Protein product: CAISEMDRGLAEAFF.

V usage is TRBV9 and J usage is TRBJ2-2; 11 bases are a match to TRBD2. Germline V lookup: CDR1 SGDLS, CDR2 YYNGEE. This CDR3 has 18 amino acids. V dropped 0 bases and J dropped 1; count of bases not matched to a gene: 5. The CDR3 sequence is CASSVGASGGQNTGELFF. As DNA, the CDR3 is TGTGCCAGCAGCGTAGGGGCTAGCGGGGGGCAGAACACCGGGGAGCTGTTTTTT. Using reference TRBV9 and TRBJ2-2 for the parts outside the CDR3, the full variable domain is DSGVTQTPKHLITATGQRVTLRCSPRSGDLSVYWYQQSLDQGLQFLIQYYNGEERAKGNILERFSAQQFPDLHSELNLSSLELGDSALYFCASSVGASGGQNTGELFFGEGSRLTVL.

V and J are TRBV11-2 and TRBJ2-5; no reliable D call. Between the trimmed V and J ends, which lost 5 bases and 3 bases, there was a span of 13 bases. The germline gives CDR1 SGHAT, CDR2 FQNNGV. CDR3 length: 14 amino acids. The chain's CDR3 is CASSDHHLEETQYF. CDR3 DNA sequence: TGTGCCAGCAGCGACCACCATCTAGAAGAGACCCAGTACTTC.

The rearrangement joins TRBV7-9 to TRBJ1-1; tentative D call: TRBD1 (5 bases). CDR1 and CDR2 (germline): SEHNR, FQNEAQ (reference sequence). This CDR3 region has 15 residues. Trimming took 5 bases from V and 3 from J, leaving 16 bases between them. The DNA of the CDR3 is TGTGCCAGCAGCATTCCGGGGGTCCAGGACACTGAAGCTTTCTTT. Protein: CASSIPGVQDTEAFF. The entire variable domain, with the rest obtained from reference TRBV7-9 and TRBJ1-1, is as follows: DTGVSQNPRHKITKRGQNVTFRCDPISEHNRLYWYRQTLGQGPEFLTYFQNEAQLEKSRLLSDRFSAERPKGSFSTLEIQRTEQGDSAMYLCASSIPGVQDTEAFFGQGTRLTVV.

This clone was seen a single time. J is TRBJ1-1 and V is TRBV2; no clear D gene. CDR1 and CDR2 (germline): SNHLY, FYNNEI. V lost 0 bases to trimming and J lost 5 bases, with 7 bases between them. The CDR3 has 13 residues. DNA of the CDR3: TGTGCCAGCAGTGAAGCGCTGGGGACTGAAGCTTTCTTT. Encoded protein: CASSEALGTEAFF. The full variable domain, with the rest looked up from reference TRBV2 and TRBJ1-1, is EPEVTQTPSHQVTQMGQEVILRCVPISNHLYFYWYRQILGQKVEFLVSFYNNEISEKSEIFDDQFSVERPDGSNFTLKIRSTKLEDSAMYFCASSEALGTEAFFGQGTRLTVV.

This chain joins TRBV5-1 and TRBJ1-6; 11 bases map to TRBD1. This CDR3 contains 16 residues. Losses at the gene ends were 2 bases for V and 9 bases for J; bases not matched to a gene: 7. CDR1 is SGHRS, CDR2 YFSETQ, per germline. CDR3 amino acids: CASSFTGQGAVSPLHF. CDR3 in DNA: TGCGCCAGCAGCTTTACAGGACAGGGGGCAGTTTCACCCCTCCACTTT.

This clone appeared once. This sequence joins TRBV5-1 and TRBJ2-5, with 9 bases identical to TRBD1. Germline V CDR1 and CDR2: SGHRS, YFSETQ. This CDR3 spans 16 amino acids. Trimming took 0 bases from V and 1 from J; bases not matched to a gene: 4. The CDR3 spells CASSLGTGGVQETQYF. DNA of the CDR3: TGCGCCAGCAGCTTGGGTACAGGGGGCGTCCAAGAGACCCAGTACTTC.

The DNA for the CDR3 is TGTGCCAGCAGCCCAAGGGGGGCTAATGAAAAACTGTTTTTT. It yields the protein CASSPRGANEKLFF. This sequence joins TRBV7-9 and TRBJ1-4; D perhaps matches TRBD1 (6 bases). The V gene's germline CDR1 is SEHNR and CDR2 FQNEAQ (reference sequence). The V end was cut by 5 bases, the J end by 3 bases, with 10 bases between. The CDR3 has 14 residues. The entire variable domain, with the rest obtained from reference TRBV7-9 and TRBJ1-4, is as follows: DTGVSQNPRHKITKRGQNVTFRCDPISEHNRLYWYRQTLGQGPEFLTYFQNEAQLEKSRLLSDRFSAERPKGSFSTLEIQRTEQGDSAMYLCASSPRGANEKLFFGSGTQLSVL.

The chain joins TRBV7-8 to TRBJ2-1; TRBD1 matches 7 bases. Germline CDR1 SGHVS, CDR2 FQNEAQ. There are 13 residues in the CDR3. V lost 4 bases to trimming and J lost 9 bases; unmatched junction nucleotides: 6. CDR3 loop: CASSSRQGGEQFF. The CDR3 nucleotides are TGTGCCAGCAGCTCTAGACAGGGCGGTGAGCAGTTCTTC.

The chain recombines TRBV11-2 with TRBJ1-4; D perhaps matches TRBD1 (6 bases). The CDR3 is 14 residues long. CDR1 SGHAT and CDR2 FQNNGV come from the germline V gene. Between the trimmed V and J ends, which lost 4 bases and 0 bases, there was a span of 6 bases. In DNA, the CDR3 is TGTGCCAGCAGCTGGACAGCAACTAATGAAAAACTGTTTTTT. Residues: CASSWTATNEKLFF.

The chain carries TRBV2 and TRBJ2-7; D possibly corresponds to TRBD1 (5 bases). The CDR3 has 14 amino acids. Trimming removed 5 bases from V and 3 bases from J, with 14 bases in between. Germline V gene lookup returns CDR1 SNHLY and CDR2 FYNNEI. The CDR3 region is CASSPRRDHYEQYF. DNA for the CDR3: TGTGCCAGCAGTCCCCGCAGGGATCACTACGAGCAGTACTTC.

The chain uses TRBV5-1 and TRBJ1-2, with 7 bases fitting TRBD1. The length of the CDR3 is 13 residues. The V and J ends lost 4 bases and 2 bases, in that order; junction bases with no gene match: 2. Germline loops: CDR1 SGHRS, CDR2 YFSETQ. The CDR3 sequence: CASSADRNYGYTF. The CDR3 DNA sequence: TGCGCCAGCAGCGCGGACAGGAACTATGGCTACACCTTC.

This sequence joins TRBV4-2 and TRBJ2-4; 8 nucleotides line up with TRBD2. The V segment lost 1 base and the J segment 4 bases; nucleotides outside the gene matches: 6. Germline values: CDR1 LGHNA, CDR2 YNFKEQ. The CDR3 runs 16 residues. The CDR3 DNA reads as TGTGCCAGCAGCCAAGGAGGAGCGGGGGCAAAAAACATTCAGTACTTC. It yields the protein CASSQGGAGAKNIQYF.

The chain joins TRBV3-1 (or the pseudogene TRBV3-2) to TRBJ1-6; TRBD1 matches 10 bases. The V gene end was trimmed by 3 bases and the J gene end by 4 bases; junction bases not matched to a gene: 3. In germline, CDR1 is LGHDT, CDR2 YNNKEL (reference sequence). The CDR3 is 16 residues long. In DNA form, the CDR3 reads TGTGCCAGCAGCCAGGGGACAGGGGCTTATAATTCACCCCTCCACTTT. Its translation is CASSQGTGAYNSPLHF.

The chain employs TRBV10-3 and TRBJ1-1; maybe TRBD1 (6 bases). CDR3 size: 13 residues. V shed 6 bases and J shed 4 bases, with 12 bases lying between them. Germline CDR1 and CDR2: ENHRY and SYGVKD. This CDR3 is CAISLKDSTEAFF. The CDR3 DNA reads as TGTGCCATCAGCCTTAAGGACAGCACTGAAGCTTTCTTT.

The rearrangement uses TRBV6-4 and TRBJ2-3; 7 bases line up with TRBD2. Per germline, CDR1 MRHNA and CDR2 SNTAGT. After removal of 5 bases from V and 5 bases from J, the junction contained 7 bases not matched to a gene. The CDR3 is 14 residues long. The CDR3 spells CASSQNSGGDTQYF. The CDR3 bases are TGTGCCAGCAGTCAAAATTCGGGAGGAGATACGCAGTATTTT.